These 21 T cell receptor beta chains were sequenced from one sample in a study of blood T cells in healthy people across ages. Primed by a sample-barcoded 5' primer and a J-beta primer mix, a second PCR proceeded for 7 to 11 cycles. In TCRdb, the 5' RACE reads were re-called with MiXCR into one record per CDR3 protein. Of about 970,000 distinct CDR3 sequences listed, roughly 47% are singletons. Material: blood. These receptors were obtained from a woman aged 55-70 years in good health.

V and J are TRBV3-1 and TRBJ2-3; the D gene is possibly TRBD2 (5 bases). Germline-derived CDR1 and CDR2 are LGHDT and YNNKEL (reference sequence). V lost 0 bases and J 3 bases, leaving 10 bases between the germline ends. The CDR3 runs to 15 residues. In DNA form, the CDR3 reads TGTGCCAGCAGCCAAGATCCCGGGGATACAGATACGCAGTATTTT. As protein: CASSQDPGDTDTQYF.

The chain couples TRBV7-8 to TRBJ1-6, with a possible D match to TRBD1 (6 bases). Trimming removed 3 bases from V and 8 bases from J, with 11 bases in between. Per the germline V gene, CDR1 is SGHVS and CDR2 is FQNEAQ. There are 14 residues in the CDR3. The CDR3 region has the DNA TGTGCCAGCAGCTTGAGGACAGATTATTCACCCCTCCACTTT. It translates to CASSLRTDYSPLHF. Using reference TRBV7-8 and TRBJ1-6 for the parts outside the CDR3, the full variable domain is GAGVSQSPRYKVAKRGQDVALRCDPISGHVSLFWYQQALGQGPEFLTYFQNEAQLDKSGLPSDRFFAERPEGSVSTLKIQRTQQEDSAVYLCASSLRTDYSPLHFGNGTRLTVT.

The V call is TRBV7-3, the J call TRBJ2-7; 7 bases align to TRBD1. Germline V gene lookup returns CDR1 SGHTA and CDR2 FQGTGA. This CDR3 has 14 amino acids. V was clipped by 5 bases and J by 5 bases; unmatched bases: 9. The CDR3 nucleotides read TGTGCCAGCAGCCTCTGGGGACAGCCAGACGAGCAGTACTTC. This codes for CASSLWGQPDEQYF. Supplemented by reference TRBV7-3 and TRBJ2-7, the full variable domain reads GAGVSQTPSNKVTEKGKYVELRCDPISGHTALYWYRQSLGQGPEFLIYFQGTGAADDSGLPNDRFFAVRPEGSVSTLKIQRTERGDSAVYLCASSLWGQPDEQYFGPGTRLTVT.

The V call is TRBV28, the J call TRBJ2-4; perhaps TRBD1 as D (6 bases). The better agreement between TRBJ2-7 and the DNA end casts doubt on the J call. Germline CDR1 MDHEN, CDR2 SYDVKM. The CDR3 extends over 16 amino acids. The CDR3 here is CASSFRGMVTSYEQYF. CDR3 DNA sequence: TGTGCCAGCAGTTTCAGGGGAATGGTTACGTCCTACGAGCAGTACTTC.

The V gene is TRBV18, the J gene TRBJ2-1; the D gene is possibly TRBD2 (5 bases). The CDR3 extends over 16 amino acids. Germline-derived CDR1 and CDR2 are KGHSH and LQKENI. V was pared by 0 bases and J by 0 bases, with 9 bases between. The CDR3 reads CASSPPKRPSYNEQFF. Here the CDR3 DNA reads TGTGCCAGCTCACCACCAAAGCGGCCCTCCTACAATGAGCAGTTCTTC.

The CDR3 loop reads CAWSPRRAGRYNEQFF. The CDR3, as DNA: TGTGCCTGGAGCCCTCGGAGAGCGGGGCGCTACAATGAGCAGTTCTTC. This chain connects TRBV30 to TRBJ2-1; 7 bases agree with TRBD2. This CDR3 has 16 residues. With 3 bases clipped from V and 3 bases from J, the junction kept 11 bases outside the gene matches. The germline V gene has CDR1 GTSNPN and CDR2 SVGIG (reference sequence). Drawing the rest from reference TRBV30 and TRBJ2-1, the complete variable domain is SQTIHQWPATLVQPVGSPLSLECTVEGTSNPNLYWYRQAAGRGLQLLFYSVGIGQISSEVPQNLSASRPQDRQFILSSKKLLLSDSGFYLCAWSPRRAGRYNEQFFGPGTRLTVL.

The V call is TRBV28, the J call TRBJ2-2, with D tentatively TRBD1 (6 bases). Per germline, CDR1 MDHEN and CDR2 SYDVKM. CDR3 size: 15 residues. V lost 5 bases, J lost 6 bases, and 16 bases lay in between. The CDR3, as DNA: TGTGCCAGCAGTCGTACAGGGTGGACACCCGGGGAGCTGTTTTTT. The encoded protein is CASSRTGWTPGELFF.

This clonotype was seen more than once but under ten times. V gene TRBV29-1 combines with J gene TRBJ2-7; D unclear. The germline V and J ends were trimmed by 4 bases and 3 bases, with 13 bases remaining between them. The germline gives CDR1 SQVTM, CDR2 ANQGSEA. This CDR3 comprises 13 residues. The CDR3 is CSVVKENGYEQYF. The CDR3 DNA reads as TGCAGCGTTGTGAAGGAGAATGGCTACGAGCAGTACTTC.

This clonotype was observed a few times. The chain combines TRBV4-1 with TRBJ2-3; TRBD1 agrees at 10 bases. The CDR3 length is 17 residues. The V segment lost 4 bases and the J segment 6 bases; nucleotides outside the gene matches: 13. CDR1 and CDR2 from the germline V gene are MGHRA and YSYEKL. CDR3: CASSRTIVGTGADTQYF. CDR3 DNA sequence: TGCGCCAGCAGCCGAACAATCGTGGGGACAGGGGCGGATACGCAGTATTTT.

The count of this clonotype is one. V usage is TRBV28 and J usage is TRBJ2-7, with a tentative D call TRBD1 (8 bases). Germline assignment: CDR1 MDHEN and CDR2 SYDVKM. Trimming removed 3 bases at V and 3 bases at J, with 18 bases between. This CDR3 has 16 amino acids. The CDR3 sequence: CASSLGGKTGDYEQYF. The CDR3 nucleotides are TGTGCCAGCAGTTTGGGGGGGAAGACAGGGGACTACGAGCAGTACTTC.

This clonotype was observed a few times. V gene TRBV9 combines with J gene TRBJ2-5; TRBD2 matches 10 bases. The V gene end was trimmed by 3 bases and the J gene end by 5 bases; junction bases not matched to a gene: 4. Germline V lookup: CDR1 SGDLS, CDR2 YYNGEE. The CDR3 sequence is 14 residues long. The CDR3 DNA sequence: TGTGCCAGCAGCGCTAGCGGGAGAGGTGAGACCCAGTACTTC. This translates into CASSASGRGETQYF.

The chain uses TRBV7-2 and TRBJ2-1; 11 bases line up with TRBD2. CDR1 is SGHTA and CDR2 is FQGNSA in the germline V gene. V lost 5 bases to trimming and J lost 0 bases; unmatched junction nucleotides: 6. This CDR3 has 17 amino acids. The CDR3 is CASSTRLAGSSYNEQFF. CDR3 in DNA: TGTGCCAGCAGCACTCGACTAGCGGGAAGCTCCTACAATGAGCAGTTCTTC. Filled out from reference TRBV7-2 and TRBJ2-1, the complete variable domain reads GAGVSQSPSNKVTEKGKDVELRCDPISGHTALYWYRQSLGQGLEFLIYFQGNSAPDKSGLPSDRFSAERTGGSVSTLTIQRTQQEDSAVYLCASSTRLAGSSYNEQFFGPGTRLTVL.

V usage is TRBV2 and J usage is TRBJ2-5, with 8 bases matching TRBD1. CDR1 is SNHLY, CDR2 FYNNEI, per germline. Trimming cost V 6 bases and J 2 bases; bases outside gene matches: 5. This CDR3 spans 14 amino acids. The CDR3 DNA reads as TGTGCCAGCAGCCCAGACAGGGGACAAGAGACCCAGTACTTC. It codes for CASSPDRGQETQYF.

The chain is built from TRBV11-2 and TRBJ2-3; the D is unclear. The CDR3 loop spans 13 amino acids. Looked up from germline, CDR1 is SGHAT and CDR2 is FQNNGV. V dropped 3 bases and J dropped 6 bases, with 10 bases sitting between them. The CDR3 here is CASSFEHRDTQYF. For the CDR3, the DNA is TGTGCCAGCAGCTTCGAGCATAGGGATACGCAGTATTTT.

The rearrangement joins TRBV28 to TRBJ2-2; a weak D match, TRBD1 (5 bases). This CDR3 comprises 16 residues. From germline, CDR1 is MDHEN and CDR2 SYDVKM. Deletions cut 3 bases from V and 0 bases from J, with 11 bases between. CDR3 sequence (DNA): TGTGCCAGCAGTTTCATTGGGGCAGCGAACACCGGGGAGCTGTTTTTT. Amino acids: CASSFIGAANTGELFF. Together with reference TRBV28 and TRBJ2-2, the CDR3 gives the full variable domain: DVKVTQSSRYLVKRTGEKVFLECVQDMDHENMFWYRQDPGLGLRLIYFSYDVKMKEKGDIPEGYSVSREKKERFSLILESASTNQTSMYLCASSFIGAANTGELFFGEGSRLTVL.

The chain employs TRBV15 and TRBJ1-2, with TRBD1 as a possible D gene (6 bases). Per germline, CDR1 LNHNV and CDR2 YYDKDF (reference sequence). With 6 bases removed from V and 4 bases from J, the gap between germline ends came to 15 bases. This CDR3 is built from 14 residues. The CDR3 here is CATRSPGAAYGYTF. In DNA form, the CDR3 reads TGTGCCACCAGATCCCCGGGGGCGGCCTATGGCTACACCTTC.

The genes are TRBV4-1 and TRBJ2-1, with 7 positions matching TRBD1. The CDR3 length is 16 residues. The V and J ends lost 0 bases and 9 bases, in that order; junction bases with no gene match: 11. Germline-derived CDR1 and CDR2 are MGHRA and YSYEKL. The CDR3 protein is CASSQDPDRASREQFF. The DNA of the CDR3 is TGCGCCAGCAGCCAAGACCCCGACAGGGCCTCCCGTGAGCAGTTCTTC.

This sequence joins TRBV10-3 and TRBJ1-5, with TRBD1 as a possible D gene (6 bases). The germline V gene encodes CDR1 ENHRY and CDR2 SYGVKD. The CDR3 contains 16 residues. Trimming removed 2 bases at V and 3 bases at J, with 14 bases between. The chain's CDR3 is CAISEGRGDNNQPQHF. The CDR3 nucleotides are TGTGCCATCAGTGAGGGAAGGGGGGATAACAATCAGCCCCAGCATTTT.

The chain joins TRBV20-1 to TRBJ2-7; the D gene could be TRBD1 or TRBD2 (5 bases each). Germline values: CDR1 DFQATT, CDR2 SNEGSKA (reference sequence). Trimming cost V 5 bases and J 3 bases, with 17 bases left between them. The CDR3 runs to 14 residues. The CDR3 reads CSAGLRDGVYEQYF. The CDR3 DNA is TGCAGTGCTGGCCTCCGGGACGGGGTCTACGAGCAGTACTTC.

This chain uses TRBV13 with TRBJ2-3; TRBD2 matches at 10 bases. This CDR3 contains 16 residues. The ends lost 5 bases at V and 2 bases at J; junction bases unmatched: 7. Germline values: CDR1 PRHDT, CDR2 FYEKMQ (reference sequence). The CDR3 region has the DNA TGTGCCAGCAGCCACCTTAGCGGGAGGACCACAGATACGCAGTATTTT. Translating gives CASSHLSGRTTDTQYF.

Of note for this clonotype: A much larger clone differs from this one at a single base, so this may be a read error. The J gene is TRBJ2-7, the V gene TRBV3-1; no definite D call. Germline V gene sequence: CDR1 LGHDT, CDR2 YNNKEL (reference sequence). This CDR3 is built from 11 residues. CDR3: CASSRQYGQYF. DNA of the CDR3: TGTGCCAGCAGCCGACAATACGGGCAGTACTTC.